This T cell receptor (beta chain) is from a study of vaccination and CD4 T cells after COVID-19 (dated 2022 in TCRdb). Broadly, across the study: Six males and four females were included in the convalescent cohort, with two Hispanic individuals, seven Caucasians, two Asians and one multiracial person represented. Overlapping spike peptide pools from SARS-CoV-2 and from the common cold coronaviruses HCoV-NL63, HCoV-OC43 and HCoV-229E were used as culture stimuli. Post-COVID blood samples were collected from convalescent patients a median of about 92 days after diagnosis, with a range of roughly 30 to 161 days. Post-vaccine blood samples were obtained a median of approximately 74 days after the second vaccine dose, with a range of about 13 to 241 days. In control cultures, a CEFX viral epitope pool was used as positive control, an HIV-1 Nef peptide pool was used as negative control, or no peptide was added. In an earlier paper using these donors, memory CD4+ T cell crossreactivity between SARS-CoV-2 and common cold coronavirus spike proteins was assessed at the TCR clonotype level. The spike-specific CD4+ TCR repertoire was compared before and after mRNA vaccination in 10 COVID-19 convalescent patients and a few infection-naive healthy vaccine recipients. Participants received two doses of either the Pfizer-BioNTech BNT162b2 vaccine (n=8) or the Moderna mRNA-1273 vaccine (n=2).

The library was generated by PCR. TCR sequencing of DNA from cultured CD4+ T cells used the Oncomine TCR Beta short-read assay at the Johns Hopkins FTIC core. The QIAamp micro DNA kit was used to extract genomic DNA from the cultured CD4+ T cells. The Oncomine TCR Beta libraries from cultured CD4+ T cells were pooled using unique dual indexes and then sequenced on an Illumina iSeq 100. From the authors' description of their analysis: Non-productive sequences were removed, and CDR3s that did not start with C, did not end with F or W, or were shorter than 7 amino acids were discarded. Antigen-specific clonotypes were identified using the MANAFEST web application through comparison of peptide-stimulated wells with reference and other culture wells. Positive clones required FDR below 0.05, an odds ratio above 5, and productive frequency above 0.1% in at least two of three replicate wells. Clonotypes that were significantly expanded in both SARS-CoV-2 spike wells and at least one common cold coronavirus spike condition were defined as cross-reactive. Using R version 3.6.1, CDR3 homology was evaluated through Levenshtein distances (stringdist) along with unrooted phylogenetic trees (ape). TCRdb itself trimmed the public reads at Q25 with fastp, ran MiXCR and retained productive beta chains. Under each unique CDR3 protein, matching rows form one entry showing the most common genes and DNA. None of the V and J calls come from the authors' own analysis; TCRdb made them. The sample records over 9,000 distinct CDR3 sequences, nearly 35% of which are singletons. The biggest ten clones account for 15% to 20% of the sample.

As encoded in the germline V gene, CDR1 is MNHEY while CDR2 is SVGAGI. The CDR3 runs 16 residues from the cysteine to the phenylalanine. Only the CDR3 region is kept as DNA, spanning 48 bases read in frame from base 1. Trimming costs V 4 bases and J 1 base, and their ends lie 11 bases apart. This specimen's treatment or condition label, per the study, means: approximately 11-day PBMC culture with coronavirus spike peptide pools or control peptides (ViraFEST assay). CD4+ T cells from unexposed donors were collected before the COVID-19 pandemic (2011-2018). To expand antigen-specific T cells with peptide pools and then pick out the expanded clonotypes through TCR sequencing, the study relied on the ViraFEST assay. Roughly 2.1 million PBMCs per well were cultured in IMDM with roughly 5.2% human AB serum and about 9.2 IU/ml IL-2, plus 10 ug/ml peptide pools. Half of the culture medium was replaced with fresh IL-2-containing medium on days 3 and 7. Once the cells had been in culture for about 10 days, the EasySep CD4+ T cell isolation kit was used to isolate CD4+ T cells by negative selection. As cell number allowed, CD4+ T cells from unexposed donors were tested for reactivity to SARS-CoV-2 S and N and to four common cold coronavirus spike pools. Ficoll-Paque Plus gradient centrifugation was used to isolate PBMCs from whole blood, and the isolated PBMCs were then either used fresh or cryopreserved at -140C. Culture conditions were generally each tested in triplicate wells. Leukapheresis product for the unexposed donors was bought commercially.

For this clonotype: Its specific antigen is unknown. Per-base quality was not reported, and no clone a single base away is much larger than it.

Study-level results and caveats: The median number of SARS-CoV-2-reactive clonotypes rose from 21 after infection to 35 to 45 after vaccination, but the change was not significant. The number of convalescent patients in the study was relatively small, and the study did not examine early timepoints following natural infection. Among convalescent patients, a median roughly 90% of the SARS-CoV-2-reactive clones seen after vaccination appeared only after vaccination, which suggests priming specific to the vaccine. Of the vaccine-specific clones in convalescent patients, 304 of 307, or nearly all, reacted only to SARS-CoV-2 spike and did not cross-react with common cold coronaviruses.

This chain joins TRBV6-5 to TRBJ1-6; no D gene is confidently identified. The origin of this receptor is a human donor in good health. The sequenced material came from CD4+ T cells from blood, cultured in vitro. The sequenced DNA is TGTGCCAGCAGTTCTAGGGCGAGTTCCTATAATTCACCCCTCCACTTT. The encoded protein is CASSSRASSYNSPLHF.